This T cell receptor (beta chain) was retrieved from a study of identifying expanded T cells in peripheral blood. Study observations and caveats: Technical replicates showed approximately 1.2 changed clones; roughly two weeks 15 to 20; four weeks 19.

During the collection period, no donor immune events like infections were recorded. With respect to this clone: Antigen specificity is unknown.

The protocol was immunoSEQ multiplex PCR, while the TCRdb copy is restricted to in-frame clones and leaves out a portion. This sample carries 55,000 to 60,000 clones, about 92% of them seen once, and the ten largest clones take 3.6%. The material sequenced was blood. The sequence was obtained from a person aged 18-69 years in good health.

This CDR3 is CATSSKRAHTQYF. The CDR3 region has the DNA TGTGCCACCAGCAGTAAGAGGGCCCATACGCAGTATTTT. The chain couples TRBV15 to TRBJ2-3, with a tentative D call TRBD2 (5 bases). Trimming left V 3 bases short and J 7 bases short, with 11 bases between. CDR1 and CDR2 from the germline V gene are LNHNV and YYDKDF (reference sequence). The CDR3 sequence is 13 residues long.